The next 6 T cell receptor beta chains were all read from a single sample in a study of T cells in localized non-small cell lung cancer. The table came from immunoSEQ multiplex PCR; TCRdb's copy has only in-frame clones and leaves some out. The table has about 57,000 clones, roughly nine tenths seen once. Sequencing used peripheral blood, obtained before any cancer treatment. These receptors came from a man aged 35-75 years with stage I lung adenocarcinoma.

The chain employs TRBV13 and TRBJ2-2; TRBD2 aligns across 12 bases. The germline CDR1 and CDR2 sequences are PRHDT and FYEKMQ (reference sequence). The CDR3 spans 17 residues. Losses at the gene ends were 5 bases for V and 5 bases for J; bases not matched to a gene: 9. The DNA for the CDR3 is TGTGCCAGCAGCGCAAAAGGCCTAGCGGGAGGGACCGGGGAGCTGTTTTTT. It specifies CASSAKGLAGGTGELFF.

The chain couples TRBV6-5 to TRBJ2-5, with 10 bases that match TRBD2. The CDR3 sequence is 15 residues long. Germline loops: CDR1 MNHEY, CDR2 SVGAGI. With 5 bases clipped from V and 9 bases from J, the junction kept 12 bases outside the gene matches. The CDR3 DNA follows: TGTGCCAGCAGTCGAGCGGGAGGGGGCGAAGGGGCCCAGTACTTC. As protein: CASSRAGGGEGAQYF.

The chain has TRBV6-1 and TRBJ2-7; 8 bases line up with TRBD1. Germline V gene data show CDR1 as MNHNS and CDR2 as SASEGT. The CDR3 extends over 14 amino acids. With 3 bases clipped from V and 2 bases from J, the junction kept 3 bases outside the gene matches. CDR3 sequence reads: CASSDTGGTYEQYF. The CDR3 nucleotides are TGTGCCAGCAGTGATACAGGGGGAACCTACGAGCAGTACTTC.

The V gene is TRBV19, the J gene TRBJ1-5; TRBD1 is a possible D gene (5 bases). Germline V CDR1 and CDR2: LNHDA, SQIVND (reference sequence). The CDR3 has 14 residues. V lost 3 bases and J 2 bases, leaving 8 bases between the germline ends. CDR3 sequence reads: CASSIQGGNQPQHF. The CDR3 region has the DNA TGTGCCAGTAGTATCCAGGGTGGCAATCAGCCCCAGCATTTT.

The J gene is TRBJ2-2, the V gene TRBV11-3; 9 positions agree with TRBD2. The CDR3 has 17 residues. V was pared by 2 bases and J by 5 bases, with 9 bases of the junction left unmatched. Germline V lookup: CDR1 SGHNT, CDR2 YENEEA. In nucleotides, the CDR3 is TGTGCCAGCAGCTTAAGGCTAGCGGGGCGCCGTACCGGGGAGCTGTTTTTT. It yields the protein CASSLRLAGRRTGELFF.

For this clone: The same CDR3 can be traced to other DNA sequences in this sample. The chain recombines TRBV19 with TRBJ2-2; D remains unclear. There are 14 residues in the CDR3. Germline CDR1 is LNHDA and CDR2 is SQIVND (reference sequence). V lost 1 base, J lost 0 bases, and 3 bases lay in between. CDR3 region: CASSIGANTGELFF. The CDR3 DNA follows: TGTGCCAGTAGTATAGGAGCGAACACCGGGGAGCTGTTTTTT.